The 30 T cell receptor beta chains given below trace back to one sample, sequenced in a study of shared clonotypes between healthy human individuals. Terminally differentiated effector memory CD45RA+ cells were excluded from the naive CD8 cells, which were CD45RO-negative and positively selected for CCR7. Clones were read by immunoSEQ multiplex PCR, and TCRdb kept only the in-frame ones, dropping some. Of more than 2 million clones in the sample, roughly 95% were seen once. The specimen sequenced was naive CD8+ T cells sorted from blood. These receptors came from a man between 18 and 35 years old in good health.

This sequence joins TRBV29-1 and TRBJ1-4; D is undetermined. The CDR3 is 14 amino acids. Trimming left V 0 bases short and J 5 bases short, with 10 bases between. Germline assignment: CDR1 SQVTM and CDR2 ANQGSEA. CDR3 DNA sequence: TGCAGCGTTGAAGATCCTGTGGCGAATGAAAAACTGTTTTTT. Translation: CSVEDPVANEKLFF.

This chain joins TRBV6-1 and TRBJ2-7; 7 bases are shared with TRBD1. Germline CDR1 is MNHNS and CDR2 is SASEGT. This CDR3 comprises 13 residues. After removal of 2 bases from V and 4 bases from J, the junction contained 2 bases not matched to a gene. CDR3 region: CASSEMGQYEQYF. CDR3 DNA sequence: TGTGCCAGCAGTGAAATGGGACAGTACGAGCAGTACTTC.

This chain joins TRBV27 and TRBJ2-7; TRBD1 matches 10 bases. In germline, CDR1 is MNHEY, CDR2 SMNVEV (reference sequence). Germline trimming cut 7 bases from V and 1 base from J; bases unmatched to any gene: 7. There are 15 residues in the CDR3. In DNA form, the CDR3 reads TGTGCCAGCATTTATTCGGGACAGGGGTCCTACGAGCAGTACTTC. As protein: CASIYSGQGSYEQYF.

The V call is TRBV5-5, the J call TRBJ2-7; D possibly corresponds to TRBD2 (6 bases). Trimming pared 4 bases from V and 4 bases from J, leaving 9 bases between. CDR1 is SGHKS, CDR2 YYEKEE, per germline (reference sequence). The CDR3 consists of 12 residues. This CDR3 is CASSQSGYEQYF. In nucleotides, the CDR3 is TGTGCCAGCAGCCAAAGCGGGTACGAGCAGTACTTC.

This chain connects TRBV7-6 to TRBJ2-7, with D perhaps given as TRBD1 or TRBD2 (5 bases each). The CDR3 is made up of 15 amino acids. From germline, CDR1 is SGHVS and CDR2 FNYEAQ. V was pared by 5 bases and J by 2 bases, with 16 bases between. CDR3: CASSPREGHTYEQYF. CDR3 DNA: TGTGCCAGCAGCCCCCGCGAGGGGCACACCTACGAGCAGTACTTC.

The chain joins TRBV28 to TRBJ1-4, with TRBD1 matching over 9 bases. Germline loops: CDR1 MDHEN, CDR2 SYDVKM. V was pared by 6 bases and J by 6 bases, with 5 bases of the junction left unmatched. This CDR3 spans 14 amino acids. This chain's CDR3 is CASSLQGADEKLFF. The CDR3, as DNA: TGTGCCAGCAGCCTACAGGGGGCGGATGAAAAACTGTTTTTT.

This rearrangement joins TRBV11-3 to TRBJ1-2, with D possibly matching TRBD1 (6 bases). CDR1 and CDR2 (germline): SGHNT, YENEEA. The CDR3 loop spans 12 amino acids. V shed 6 bases and J shed 3 bases, with 8 bases lying between them. Written as DNA, the CDR3 is TGTGCCAGCAGATCAGGGGACTATGGCTACACCTTC. Protein sequence: CASRSGDYGYTF.

This chain joins TRBV4-1 and TRBJ2-3, with 11 bases aligning to TRBD2. The germline CDR1 and CDR2 sequences are MGHRA and YSYEKL. The V and J ends lost 1 base and 2 bases, in that order; junction bases with no gene match: 2. The CDR3 has 16 residues. CDR3 nucleotide sequence: TGCGCCAGCAGCCAAGGGACTAGCGGGTACACAGATACGCAGTATTTT. Protein product: CASSQGTSGYTDTQYF.

A word on this clone: The same CDR3 arises from other DNA sequences in this sample as well. V is TRBV9 and J is TRBJ1-4, with D unresolved. The CDR3 loop spans 13 amino acids. V was pared by 2 bases and J by 0 bases, with 2 bases between. Germline assignment: CDR1 SGDLS and CDR2 YYNGEE. Here the CDR3 reads CASSVTTNEKLFF. CDR3 coding DNA: TGTGCCAGCAGCGTCACAACTAATGAAAAACTGTTTTTT.

The chain recombines TRBV7-6 with TRBJ1-2, with 9 bases identical to TRBD1. J gave up 5 bases and V 4 bases, and 8 bases lay outside the gene matches. Germline loops: CDR1 SGHVS, CDR2 FNYEAQ. The CDR3 length is 15 residues. CDR3 residues: CASSSITGGAYGYTF. In DNA form, the CDR3 reads TGTGCCAGCAGCTCTATTACAGGGGGCGCTTATGGCTACACCTTC.

The rearrangement links TRBV11-2 to TRBJ1-1, with TRBD1 matching 7 bases. CDR3 length: 17 amino acids. Germline V gene data show CDR1 as SGHAT and CDR2 as FQNNGV. V trimming: 6 bases; J trimming: 1 base; junction bases outside the gene matches: 14. The CDR3 region has the DNA TGTGCCAGCAGAGGGACCCGGGACAGATCTTCGAACACTGAAGCTTTCTTT. This codes for CASRGTRDRSSNTEAFF.

The chain couples TRBV27 to TRBJ2-7; TRBD1 matches at 8 bases. The V segment lost 0 bases and the J segment 2 bases; nucleotides outside the gene matches: 6. The germline gives CDR1 MNHEY, CDR2 SMNVEV (reference sequence). CDR3 size: 16 residues. In nucleotides, the CDR3 is TGTGCCAGCAGTTTATCTTCCGGGACAGGAGCCTACGAGCAGTACTTC. As protein: CASSLSSGTGAYEQYF.

This chain connects TRBV5-8 to TRBJ2-1; 7 bases map to TRBD2. The germline CDR1 and CDR2 sequences are SGHTS and YDEGEE. The V gene end was trimmed by 10 bases and the J gene end by 1 base; junction bases not matched to a gene: 8. This CDR3 is 14 amino acids long. The CDR3 DNA follows: TGTGCCTCATTGCCTAGCGGATCCTACAATGAGCAGTTCTTC. Its translation: CASLPSGSYNEQFF.

The chain joins TRBV2 to TRBJ2-7, with TRBD2 matching 10 bases. This CDR3 comprises 13 residues. Germline CDR1 SNHLY, CDR2 FYNNEI. J lost 3 bases, V lost 6 bases, and 2 bases had no gene match. This chain's CDR3 is CASSVAGGYEQYF. The CDR3 nucleotides are TGTGCCAGCAGCGTAGCGGGGGGCTACGAGCAGTACTTC.

The chain couples TRBV7-9 to TRBJ1-2; D possibly corresponds to TRBD1 (5 bases). The V end was cut by 5 bases, the J end by 0 bases, with 16 bases between. CDR1 is SEHNR, CDR2 FQNEAQ, per germline (reference sequence). The CDR3 is made up of 16 amino acids. CDR3 nucleotides: TGTGCCAGCAGCCTTAGTCTCAGGGCCACTAACTATGGCTACACCTTC. Translating it yields CASSLSLRATNYGYTF. Filled out from reference TRBV7-9 and TRBJ1-2, the complete variable domain reads DTGVSQNPRHKITKRGQNVTFRCDPISEHNRLYWYRQTLGQGPEFLTYFQNEAQLEKSRLLSDRFSAERPKGSFSTLEIQRTEQGDSAMYLCASSLSLRATNYGYTFGSGTRLTVV.

With respect to this clone: This sample includes further DNA sequences coding for the same CDR3. This rearrangement joins TRBV29-1 to TRBJ2-7; D is uncertain. The CDR3 sequence is 13 residues long. V was shortened by 4 bases and J by 0 bases, with 10 bases between the two germline ends. Germline CDR1 SQVTM, CDR2 ANQGSEA. CDR3 nucleotide sequence: TGCAGCGTTGGTCAGGAGAGCTCCTACGAGCAGTACTTC. Encoded protein: CSVGQESSYEQYF.

The rearrangement links TRBV10-2 to TRBJ2-5, with TRBD2 as a possible D gene (5 bases). V was pared by 8 bases and J by 6 bases, with 10 bases between. The germline CDR1 and CDR2 sequences are WSHSY and SAAADI. This CDR3 contains 11 residues. DNA for the CDR3: TGCGCCAGCCAGGCCGGGAAGACCCAGTACTTC. Its protein is CASQAGKTQYF.

J is TRBJ2-5 and V is TRBV5-6, with D possibly matching TRBD1 (6 bases). Trimming removed 3 bases from V and 0 bases from J, with 18 bases in between. This CDR3 is 17 amino acids long. Germline V gene sequence: CDR1 SGHDT, CDR2 YYEEEE. The CDR3 sequence is CASSSPYQGPNQETQYF. The CDR3, as DNA: TGTGCCAGCAGCTCGCCCTACCAGGGGCCAAACCAAGAGACCCAGTACTTC.

The genes are TRBV13 and TRBJ2-7; D is unclear. The V and J ends lost 2 bases and 3 bases respectively, with 14 bases between them. In germline, CDR1 is PRHDT, CDR2 FYEKMQ (reference sequence). The CDR3 totals 15 residues. CDR3 in DNA: TGTGCCAGCAGCTTAAGCTACGCAGGACGCTACGAGCAGTACTTC. Encoded protein: CASSLSYAGRYEQYF.

As concerns this clone: At one end, the junction sequence differs from germline, possibly due to a read error. Other DNA sequences from this sample encode an identical CDR3 as well. V gene TRBV6-5 combines with J gene TRBJ2-7; D is undetermined. CDR3 length: 11 residues. Per the germline V gene, CDR1 is MNHEY and CDR2 is SVGAGI. The CDR3 nucleotides read TGCGCCAGCAGTGTCGGCTACGAGCAGTACTTC. As protein: CASSVGYEQYF.

The chain has TRBV28 and TRBJ1-2, with D unclear. This CDR3 spans 13 amino acids. Trimming removed 6 bases at V and 12 bases at J, with 20 bases between. Germline V lookup: CDR1 MDHEN, CDR2 SYDVKM. For the CDR3, the DNA is TGTGCCAGCAGCCTATCCGGGATGAATCCGGACACCTTC. It yields the protein CASSLSGMNPDTF.

The V gene is TRBV4-3, the J gene TRBJ1-4; D possibly corresponds to TRBD1 (6 bases). Trimming removed 1 base from V and 8 bases from J, with 14 bases in between. CDR3 length: 15 residues. Germline assignment: CDR1 LGHNA and CDR2 YSLEER. CDR3 nucleotide sequence: TGCGCCAGCAGCCAAGGTTCCCAGGGGCGGGAAAAACTGTTTTTT. It yields the protein CASSQGSQGREKLFF.

The rearrangement links TRBV6-4 to TRBJ1-2, with no clear D. The germline V gene has CDR1 MRHNA and CDR2 SNTAGT. V lost 4 bases to trimming and J lost 4 bases, with 16 bases between them. This CDR3 comprises 15 residues. CDR3 nucleotide sequence: TGTGCCAGCAGTGCTTCGCTGGGAGGCACCTATGGCTACACCTTC. Translated: CASSASLGGTYGYTF.

J is TRBJ1-2 and V is TRBV9; TRBD1 aligns across 9 bases. CDR3 length: 16 amino acids. V dropped 3 bases and J dropped 3; count of bases not matched to a gene: 9. Germline loops: CDR1 SGDLS, CDR2 YYNGEE. CDR3 amino acids: CASSAPGTGPYYGYTF. The CDR3, as DNA: TGTGCCAGCAGCGCCCCAGGGACAGGGCCTTACTATGGCTACACCTTC. Supplemented by reference TRBV9 and TRBJ1-2, the full variable domain reads DSGVTQTPKHLITATGQRVTLRCSPRSGDLSVYWYQQSLDQGLQFLIQYYNGEERAKGNILERFSAQQFPDLHSELNLSSLELGDSALYFCASSAPGTGPYYGYTFGSGTRLTVV.

This chain links TRBV15 with TRBJ2-7; the match to TRBD1 covers 11 bases. The CDR3 has 16 amino acids. Germline V gene lookup returns CDR1 LNHNV and CDR2 YYDKDF (reference sequence). V lost 0 bases and J lost 3; bases outside the gene matches: 4. CDR3 DNA: TGTGCCACCAGCAGAGACACCGGGACAGGGGGCTACGAGCAGTACTTC. It codes for CATSRDTGTGGYEQYF.

The rearrangement uses TRBV27 and TRBJ2-3; D unresolved. The CDR3 is made up of 17 amino acids. Trimming took 3 bases from V and 0 from J, leaving 16 bases between them. Germline CDR1 reads MNHEY; CDR2 reads SMNVEV (reference sequence). Here the CDR3 reads CASSFPSRSSSTDTQYF. The DNA for the CDR3 is TGTGCCAGCAGTTTCCCCAGTCGAAGCTCTAGCACAGATACGCAGTATTTT.

The chain joins TRBV4-1 to TRBJ2-3; the D is unclear. Germline loops: CDR1 MGHRA, CDR2 YSYEKL. The CDR3 sequence is 14 residues long. Trimming left V 4 bases short and J 2 bases short, with 10 bases between. In nucleotides, the CDR3 is TGCGCCAGCAGCCTAGCCGGGCCCACAGATACGCAGTATTTT. This codes for CASSLAGPTDTQYF.

The chain recombines TRBV6-6 with TRBJ2-7; weak D call: TRBD2 (6 bases). The CDR3 spans 14 residues. The ends were cut back, 4 bases at V and 6 bases at J, with 16 bases in the middle. The germline V gene has CDR1 MNHNY and CDR2 SVGAGI (reference sequence). CDR3 loop: CASSSPTSFGEQYF. The CDR3 DNA is TGTGCCAGCAGTTCCCCGACTAGTTTTGGCGAGCAGTACTTC.

The chain joins TRBV29-1 to TRBJ1-1, with TRBD1 as a possible D gene (6 bases). Trimming shortened V by 8 bases and J by 4 bases, and 17 bases separated the two germline ends. The CDR3 length is 13 residues. In germline, CDR1 is SQVTM, CDR2 ANQGSEA. The CDR3 spells CSTASGAGTEAFF. In nucleotides, the CDR3 is TGCAGCACCGCATCGGGGGCGGGCACTGAAGCTTTCTTT.

Details on this clone: The DNA is left out, because the CDR3 cannot be placed on it with certainty; the CDR3 is given as TCRdb lists it. This chain uses TRBV6-6 with TRBJ2-4; the tabulated D call, TRBD1, remains unverified against the DNA. CDR1 is MNHNY, CDR2 SVGAGI, per germline (reference sequence). The CDR3 region is 16 residues in length, termini included. The CDR3 is CASSSSTAEAKNIQYF.